Here is one T cell receptor (beta chain) with its context. The antigen it recognizes is unknown. The record has no base qualities; no much larger clone is one base away. For the CD8 naive samples, CD45RO-negative cells were positively selected for CCR7, yielding a CD45RA+CCR7+ population from which TemRA cells were excluded. Healthy HIV-negative adults with no recently reported acute infections or vaccinations were included as donors. Every donor was a Caucasian adult living in Nashville, Tennessee, USA. Blood was obtained by leukapheresis, after which PBMCs were separated by Ficoll-Histopaque density gradient centrifugation and cryopreserved in liquid nitrogen vapor phase. Analytical flow cytometry was used to check the purity and quantity of each magnetically sorted T cell population. From each sorted fraction, genomic DNA was isolated and quantified by UV absorbance on a Nanodrop 2000c. These data are taken from a study of shared clonotypes between healthy human individuals (dated by TCRdb to between 2020 and 2021). For the study in its entirety: The cohort included three men and two women between 18 and 49 years of age. For each donor, CD4 naive and CD4 memory were each run on three plates, CD8 naive on two plates, and CD8 memory on one plate. Blood TCR repertoires of five healthy adults were deeply sequenced to estimate repertoire size and the extent of clonotype sharing between individuals. To increase sequencing depth and limit assay-specific biases, different laboratories used diverse techniques to prepare libraries and sequence TCR repertoires. Per donor, leukapheresis produced somewhere between about 0.85 and 10 billion PBMCs. Overall study outcomes, separate from this receptor: Rarefaction of sorted-subset datasets indicated incomplete sequencing despite the large sequencing depth. Across four donors, around 5% of naive CD4, 3% to 3.5% of naive CD8, under 2.5% of memory CD4, and approximately 0.4% of memory CD8 clonotypes were shared. Sampling was restricted to blood, and TCR repertoires in tissue are likely to differ from TCR repertoires in blood. Naive subsets generally had larger estimated clonotype richness than memory subsets did. Pairwise subsampling led to the expectation that sequencing depth would affect the degree of clonotype sharing among donors. The genetic and exposure-history diversity represented was limited by the small number of donors. Compared with non-shared clonotypes, clonotypes shared by all four sorted-subset donors had higher generation probabilities.

Using the deep immunoSEQ assay, TCR CDR3 regions were amplified from genomic DNA by multiplex PCR. For each cell subset, the extracted genomic DNA was distributed evenly across all wells of several immunoSEQ 96-well plates, and each plate served as one replicate. For sorted subsets, about 200 ng genomic DNA, equal to about 30,000 T cell genomes, was loaded into each replicate PCR. The purified libraries were quantified using a Qubit 3.0 fluorometer, sized with a Bioanalyzer 2100, and then quantified again using the KAPA Library Quantification kit. A separate single-read 150-cycle Illumina NextSeq 550 flow cell was used to sequence each immunoSEQ 96-well plate. Turning to the authors' computational methods: Because the immunoSEQ output held only junctional sequences and lacked quality scores, the filtering could not match the filtering applied to full-length reads. Sequences were annotated with PyIR, a Python wrapper for IgBLAST v1.9, and V/J genes and CDR3 were assigned using IMGT germline references. Reads were removed for weak V/J assignments (E-value above 1e-6), missing CDR3, stop codons, out-of-frame junctions, or ambiguous translated residues. A V3J clonotype was defined by an identical inferred V gene, J gene, and CDR3 amino acid sequence. Percentage overlap between repertoires was computed as shared unique clonotypes divided by the size of the smaller repertoire. RTK rarefaction, the Chao1 estimator, and Recon v2.1 estimates of unobserved clonotypes were used to assess repertoire richness. Generation probabilities were computed with OLGA for all TCRbeta clonotypes obtained by the gDNA method from several donors. TCRdb stores this immuneACCESS table with in-frame sequences only. Part of the clones is absent; in the studies checked, under half of the shortfall reflects unresolved V genes, and no reason is known for the rest. V and J calls and clone size come straight from that table; D and trimming were deduced from the DNA. The sample profile shows 800,000 or so clones; about 96% of them were found once. Jointly, the top ten make up around 0.21% of the sample.

Germline trimming: 6 bases from V, 4 bases from J; junction bases outside gene matches: 6. From the cysteine through the phenylalanine, the CDR3 covers 15 amino acids. Here the CDR3 DNA is all that survives: 45 bases in frame from base 1. Reading the germline V gene gives CDR1 MDHEN and CDR2 SYDVKM. Sequenced: naive CD8+ T cells sorted from blood. Explained via the paper, the cell subset or site label denotes: CD45RA+CCR7+. The chain uses TRBV28 and TRBJ2-1; TRBD2 agrees with 10 junctional bases. The TCR comes from a man aged 30 to 45 in good health. This receptor has the CDR3 CASRLAGPEYNEQFF. The sequenced DNA is TGTGCCAGCAGACTAGCGGGACCTGAGTACAATGAGCAGTTCTTC.